The rows below give T cell receptor beta chains drawn from one sample of a study of cytomegalovirus exposure and HLA in healthy donors. Libraries were prepared by immunoSEQ multiplex PCR; TCRdb keeps only in-frame clonotypes and omits some of them. The sample contains about 110,000 clones, roughly two thirds of which appear only once. Material: PBMCs. These TCRs come from a woman in her twenties or thirties in good health and CMV-seronegative. Each CDR3 is given with its conserved first and last residue. D genes are given only for firm matches. Not every row has a clone size; where given, it reads once, few, many or a size class.

d_gene,v_gene,abundance,j_gene,CDR3nt,CDR3aa
-,TRBV6-6,few,TRBJ2-1,TGTGCCAGCGGGCCAGTACCAGTGTACAATGAGCAGTTCTTC,CASGPVPVYNEQFF
TRBD1,TRBV4-3,-,TRBJ2-7,TGCGCCAGCAGCCAAGATAGAGGAAGGGACAGTTCCTACGAGCAGTACTTC,CASSQDRGRDSSYEQYF
-,TRBV10-3,-,TRBJ1-1,TGTGCCATCAGTGACCCGGGACAGAACACTGAAGCTTTCTTT,CAISDPGQNTEAFF
TRBD2,TRBV11-2,once,TRBJ2-1,TGTGCCAGCAGCTTGGACACTAGCGGAGCCTACAATGAGCAGTTCTTC,CASSLDTSGAYNEQFF
TRBD2,TRBV18,-,TRBJ2-1,TGTGCCAGCTCACCTCTGGCGGCGGGAGACTACAATGAGCAGTTCTTC,CASSPLAAGDYNEQFF
-,TRBV9,few,TRBJ2-7,TGTGCCAGCAGCGTATCCATAGCGGAGACCTACGAGCAGTACTTC,CASSVSIAETYEQYF
TRBD1,TRBV5-6,-,TRBJ2-1,TGTGCCAGCAGCTTAGGACAGGGATATGAGCAGTTCTTC,CASSLGQGYEQFF
-,TRBV14,-,TRBJ1-1,TGTGCCAGCAGCCAAGCGGGGGGTCGGGGCACTGAAGCTTTCTTT,CASSQAGGRGTEAFF
TRBD1,TRBV7-8,-,TRBJ1-2,TGTGCCAGCAGCTTTGGACAGGGGCCAAATGGCTACACCTTC,CASSFGQGPNGYTF
TRBD1,TRBV9,few,TRBJ2-7,TGTGCCAGCAGCGTAGCCCCGGACAGGGCCTACGAGCAGTACTTC,CASSVAPDRAYEQYF
-,TRBV5-4,-,TRBJ2-4,TGTGCCAGCAGCACAGGAGGGGGCAACATTCAGTACTTC,CASSTGGGNIQYF
TRBD1,TRBV4-1,few,TRBJ1-2,TGCGCCAGCAGCCAAGCCGACAGGGTAAAAGGCTACACCTTC,CASSQADRVKGYTF
TRBD2,TRBV2,-,TRBJ2-7,TGTGCCAGCAAACCGGGACTAGCGGATTACGAGCAGTACTTC,CASKPGLADYEQYF
-,TRBV7-2,once,TRBJ2-7,TGTGCCAGCAGCTTTCAGACGGGCTCCTACGAGCAGTACTTC,CASSFQTGSYEQYF
-,TRBV6-6,-,TRBJ2-1,TGTGCCAGCAGTTATGGGTCCGGGAAGGGTTACAATGAGCAGTTCTTC,CASSYGSGKGYNEQFF
-,TRBV18,-,TRBJ1-5,TGTGCCAGCTCCAACAGGCGGGGGGGCAATCAGCCCCAGCATTTT,CASSNRRGGNQPQHF
TRBD2,TRBV18,few,TRBJ2-7,TGTGCCAGCTCAGAGCGGGAGGGCGTCTACGAGCAGTACTTC,CASSEREGVYEQYF
TRBD2,TRBV7-2,-,TRBJ2-1,TGTGCCAGCAGCTTACTAGCGGACTACTACAATGAGCAGTTCTTC,CASSLLADYYNEQFF
TRBD1,TRBV7-2,once,TRBJ2-1,TGTGCCAGCAGCAGACAGGGGATCAATGAGCAGTTCTTC,CASSRQGINEQFF
-,TRBV14,few,TRBJ2-5,TGTGCCAGCAGCCAAGTTCGAACAGGTTTGGAGACCCAGTACTTC,CASSQVRTGLETQYF
-,TRBV6-5,-,TRBJ1-2,TGTGCCAGCAGTCGGACAGTCTCTTATGGCTACACCTTC,CASSRTVSYGYTF
-,TRBV15,-,TRBJ2-4,TGTGCCACCAGCAGAGATACAGGCCGTGGCATTCAGTACTTC,CATSRDTGRGIQYF
-,TRBV5-1,-,TRBJ2-7,TGCGCCAGCAGCACCCTTAGCGGATCCTCCTACGAGCAGTACTTC,CASSTLSGSSYEQYF